This T cell receptor beta chain emerged from a study of blood T cell repertoires in COVID-19. The CDR3 extends over 12 amino acids. Germline CDR1 is LGHDT and CDR2 is YNNKEL (reference sequence). V was trimmed by 1 base and J by 10 bases, leaving 10 bases between them. Original processing methods: Estimation of nucleated cell counts was performed using reference gene primer amplification. Clones were sequenced by immunoSEQ multiplex PCR, and TCRdb holds only the in-frame ones, with some missing. That table gives V, J and clone size, and the DNA gave D and trimming. The data show a few hundred thousand clones, about 88% seen once.

Sample: PBMCs or T cells enriched from blood (not recorded which). V is TRBV3-1 (or the pseudogene TRBV3-2) and J is TRBJ1-1; tentatively, D is TRBD1 (5 bases). The receptor comes from a woman aged 25 to 39 who had recovered from COVID-19. The CDR3 sequence: CASSQGGRGAFF. Here the CDR3 DNA reads TGTGCCAGCAGCCAAGGTGGGAGGGGAGCTTTCTTT.